This T cell receptor beta chain was recovered during a study of cytomegalovirus exposure and HLA in healthy donors. Study context: Early on, a data release was issued that held about 85 million unique TCRs from HLA-typed donors. Findings and caveats of the study: Earlier analysis found most TCR beta V segments productive about 87% or about 30% of the time.

Worth noting for this clone: What it binds is unknown.

PCR employed 60 Vbeta and 13 Jbeta primers. Using immunoSEQ multiplex PCR, the repertoire was profiled, and TCRdb retains in-frame clones only, with some absent. The sample table includes some 40,000 clones. The CDR3 length is 15 residues. CDR1 is SGDLS and CDR2 is YYNGEE in the germline V gene. V trimming: 2 bases; J trimming: 5 bases; junction bases outside the gene matches: 9. The genes are TRBV9 and TRBJ2-5; 7 bases are a match to TRBD2. This receptor was identified in a human donor in good health. The material sequenced was PBMCs. The CDR3 coding sequence is TGTGCCAGCAGCGTCGGCGGGCAGGGAGGGGAGACCCAGTACTTC. This gives the protein CASSVGGQGGETQYF.